A selection of T cell receptor beta chains follows, all from one sample in a study of cytomegalovirus exposure and HLA in healthy donors. Only in-frame clones appear in the TCRdb table, and some are missing; sequencing was by immunoSEQ multiplex PCR. The table has 150,000 or so clones, roughly 72% seen once. The sequenced material came from PBMCs. Receptor source: a woman aged 40 to 55 in good health and CMV-seronegative. CDR3s include the opening cysteine and the closing phenylalanine or tryptophan. Each record gives: V gene, J gene, clone size, D gene, CDR3 protein, CDR3 DNA. A D gene is named only where the DNA matches it firmly. Only some rows state a clone size, as once, few, many or a class for expanded clones.

>TRBV6-1|TRBJ2-2|NA|NA
CASSEGGVGTGELFF
TGTGCCAGCAGTGAAGGGGGGGTCGGCACCGGGGAGCTGTTTTTT
>TRBV27|TRBJ2-3|NA|TRBD2
CASSLAGGPRNTQYF
TGTGCCAGCAGTTTAGCGGGAGGGCCTCGGAATACGCAGTATTTT
>TRBV6-1|TRBJ2-1|NA|TRBD2
CASSGLAGAFDEQFF
TGTGCCAGCAGTGGACTAGCGGGAGCATTCGATGAGCAGTTCTTC
>TRBV9|TRBJ2-5|NA|TRBD2
CASSPRPGTNAQETQYF
TGTGCCAGCAGCCCCCGTCCCGGGACTAACGCGCAAGAGACCCAGTACTTC
>TRBV5-1|TRBJ2-5|NA|NA
CASSRIQETQYF
TGCGCCAGCAGCCGAATTCAGGAGACCCAGTACTTC
>TRBV5-1|TRBJ1-3|NA|TRBD1
CASSSTGTSSGNTIYF
TGCGCCAGCAGCTCGACAGGGACGAGCTCTGGAAACACCATATATTTT
>TRBV5-6|TRBJ1-1|NA|NA
CASSSLTERQYTEAFF
TGTGCCAGCAGCTCACTGACAGAGCGACAATACACTGAAGCTTTCTTT
>TRBV6-1|TRBJ1-1|NA|TRBD1
CASSEAKGRGVLNTEAFF
TGTGCCAGCAGTGAAGCGAAAGGCAGGGGGGTCTTGAACACTGAAGCTTTCTTT
>TRBV7-3|TRBJ2-7|NA|NA
CASSLFVTDHEQYF
TGTGCCAGCAGCTTATTTGTGACAGACCACGAGCAGTACTTC
>TRBV5-1|TRBJ1-2|once|NA
CASSLASTVRDGYTF
TGCGCCAGCAGCTTGGCCAGTACCGTCAGGGATGGCTACACCTTC
>TRBV14|TRBJ1-4|few|NA
CASSQDGWEEGDEKLFF
TGTGCCAGCAGCCAAGATGGGTGGGAGGAAGGTGATGAAAAACTGTTTTTT
>TRBV11-3|TRBJ2-7|NA|TRBD2
CASSLGSGRRNEQYF
TGTGCCAGCAGCTTAGGGAGCGGGAGGAGGAACGAGCAGTACTTC
>TRBV6-7|TRBJ2-7|NA|TRBD1
CAKCWETGKSLILSLYEQYF
TGTGCCAAATGTTGGGAGACAGGGAAATCCCTCATCCTCAGCCTATACGAGCAGTACTTC
>TRBV29-1|TRBJ1-5|NA|TRBD1
CSVQGANQPQHF
TGCAGCGTCCAGGGGGCCAATCAGCCCCAGCATTTT
>TRBV7-3|TRBJ2-2|NA|TRBD2
CASSQAGVSGELFF
TGTGCCAGCAGCCAAGCGGGAGTGTCCGGGGAGCTGTTTTTT
>TRBV29-1|TRBJ1-1|few|NA
CSVEHGRTEAFF
TGCAGCGTTGAACACGGGAGGACTGAAGCTTTCTTT
>TRBV30|TRBJ1-4|NA|NA
CAWSVGGLEKLFF
TGTGCCTGGAGTGTAGGAGGGCTTGAAAAACTGTTTTTT
>TRBV30|TRBJ2-3|NA|TRBD2
CACGLAGGIGTDTQYF
TGTGCCTGCGGACTAGCGGGAGGTATTGGGACAGATACGCAGTATTTT
>TRBV5-1|TRBJ1-1|NA|TRBD1
CASSDRGIFTEAFF
TGCGCCAGCAGCGACAGGGGAATCTTCACTGAAGCTTTCTTT
>TRBV5-3|TRBJ2-7|few|NA
CARSYRRSYEQYF
TGTGCCAGAAGCTACCGGCGGAGCTACGAGCAGTACTTC
>TRBV30|TRBJ1-2|NA|TRBD1
CAWRSGRAGGGGYTF
TGTGCCTGGAGATCTGGTCGGGCAGGGGGCGGTGGCTACACCTTC
>TRBV2|TRBJ1-6|NA|NA
CASSPVPYNSPLHF
TGTGCCAGCAGCCCAGTGCCTTATAATTCACCCCTCCACTTT
>TRBV7-7|TRBJ2-1|NA|NA
CASSPTSDYEQFF
TGTGCTAGCAGCCCCACCTCCGACTATGAGCAGTTCTTC
>TRBV19|TRBJ2-1|once|TRBD1
CASSRPGQGYNEQFF
TGTGCCAGTAGTAGACCGGGACAGGGCTACAATGAGCAGTTCTTC
>TRBV27|TRBJ2-7|NA|NA
CASSLKSGVSYEQYF
TGTGCCAGCAGTTTAAAGTCAGGGGTTTCCTACGAGCAGTACTTC
>TRBV4-2|TRBJ2-1|NA|NA
CASSQGRKNEQFF
TGTGCCAGCAGCCAGGGGCGGAAAAATGAGCAGTTCTTC
>TRBV2|TRBJ2-4|NA|TRBD2
CASSVSSGTQIQYF
TGTGCCAGCAGTGTTAGTAGCGGGACCCAGATTCAGTACTTC
>TRBV5-4|TRBJ2-1|NA|TRBD2
CASSLGGRAGARHPEQFF
TGTGCCAGCAGCTTGGGAGGGAGGGCCGGAGCCCGACACCCAGAGCAGTTCTTC
>TRBV7-8|TRBJ2-7|NA|TRBD2
CASSLEGLAGASSYEQYF
TGTGCCAGCAGCTTAGAGGGACTAGCGGGAGCATCCTCCTACGAGCAGTACTTC
>TRBV29-1|TRBJ2-7|NA|TRBD1
CSVLRGTSYEQYF
TGCAGCGTTCTCAGGGGGACCTCCTACGAGCAGTACTTC
>TRBV25-1|TRBJ2-1|few|TRBD2
CASKPSGSSYNEQFF
TGTGCCAGCAAACCTAGCGGGAGCTCCTACAATGAGCAGTTCTTC
>TRBV28|TRBJ1-1|NA|TRBD1
CASSLDREVGWAFF
TGTGCCAGCTCCCTGGACAGGGAGGTTGGGTGGGCTTTCTTT
>TRBV18|TRBJ2-1|NA|TRBD1
CASSLSGQSSYNEQFF
TGTGCCAGCTCACTTTCGGGACAGAGCTCCTACAATGAGCAGTTCTTC
>TRBV2|TRBJ2-1|NA|TRBD2
CASNPSGSPYNEQFF
TGTGCCAGCAATCCGAGCGGGAGCCCCTACAATGAGCAGTTCTTC
>TRBV29-1|TRBJ2-7|NA|NA
CSVVTTSYEQYF
TGCAGCGTTGTAACTACCTCCTACGAGCAGTACTTC
>TRBV6-1|TRBJ2-3|NA|NA
CASSENSLYTDTQYF
TGTGCCAGCAGTGAAAACAGCCTATACACAGATACGCAGTATTTT
>TRBV9|TRBJ2-1|NA|TRBD2
CASSVESTGRDEQFF
TGTGCCAGCAGCGTAGAAAGCACGGGGAGGGATGAGCAGTTCTTC
>TRBV30|TRBJ1-1|once|NA
CAWREQGNTEAFF
TGTGCCTGGAGGGAACAGGGTAACACTGAAGCTTTCTTT
>TRBV30|TRBJ2-5|few|TRBD1
CAWDRDAETQYF
TGTGCCTGGGACAGGGACGCGGAGACCCAGTACTTC
>TRBV28|TRBJ2-7|NA|NA
CASSPYRAGSYEQYF
TGTGCCAGCAGCCCCTACAGGGCCGGGTCCTACGAGCAGTACTTC
>TRBV19|TRBJ1-5|NA|NA
CASSNSYGNQPQHF
TGTGCCAGTAGTAACTCATACGGGAATCAGCCCCAGCATTTT
>TRBV14|TRBJ2-1|few|TRBD2
CASSQDGTRNEQFF
TGTGCCAGCAGCCAAGATGGGACTAGGAATGAGCAGTTCTTC
>TRBV29-1|TRBJ2-7|NA|TRBD1
CSGIRGLGYEQYF
TGCAGCGGGATCAGGGGGCTCGGGTACGAGCAGTACTTC